These 6 T cell receptor beta chains share one sample of origin, sequenced in a study of blood T cell repertoires in COVID-19. TCRdb's copy holds only in-frame clones and misses some; the assay was immunoSEQ multiplex PCR. In the table there are about 63,000 clones, around 80% of which are singletons. Sequenced sample: peripheral blood. These receptors were taken from a human donor in a cohort sampled during active COVID-19.

This clone turned up a few times. CDR3 in amino acids: CASSPDSLFNQPQHF. CDR3 coding DNA: TGTGCCAGCAGTCCGGACAGTTTATTCAATCAGCCCCAGCATTTT. The rearrangement joins TRBV2 to TRBJ1-5; possible D gene TRBD1, 6 bases. Germline assignment: CDR1 SNHLY and CDR2 FYNNEI. Deletions cut 5 bases from V and 3 bases from J, with 14 bases between. This CDR3 is built from 15 residues.

The count of this clone is one. V is TRBV9 and J is TRBJ2-2, with TRBD2 matching 8 bases. Unmatched junction bases numbered 5, after V lost 0 bases and J lost 1 base. The CDR3 has 17 residues. Per the germline V gene, CDR1 is SGDLS and CDR2 is YYNGEE. CDR3 protein: CASSVAFGTRNTGELFF. The DNA for the CDR3 is TGTGCCAGCAGCGTAGCTTTCGGGACTAGGAACACCGGGGAGCTGTTTTTT. Using reference TRBV9 and TRBJ2-2 for the parts outside the CDR3, the full variable domain is DSGVTQTPKHLITATGQRVTLRCSPRSGDLSVYWYQQSLDQGLQFLIQYYNGEERAKGNILERFSAQQFPDLHSELNLSSLELGDSALYFCASSVAFGTRNTGELFFGEGSRLTVL.

The CDR3 sequence is CASGTGKRNEQFF. The CDR3 region has the DNA TGTGCCAGCGGGACAGGGAAGAGGAATGAGCAGTTCTTC. The J gene is TRBJ2-1, the V gene TRBV27; 9 bases line up with TRBD1. After removal of 8 bases from V and 7 bases from J, the junction contained 6 bases not matched to a gene. Germline assignment: CDR1 MNHEY and CDR2 SMNVEV (reference sequence). The CDR3 runs to 13 residues.

V usage is TRBV5-1 and J usage is TRBJ1-4, with D uncertain. V dropped 7 bases and J dropped 10 bases, with 17 bases sitting between them. Per the germline V gene, CDR1 is SGHRS and CDR2 is YFSETQ. This CDR3 spans 13 amino acids. CDR3: CASWGASDRKLFF. The CDR3 coding sequence is TGCGCCAGCTGGGGAGCTTCTGATCGAAAACTGTTTTTT.

V and J are TRBV12-5 and TRBJ1-4, with TRBD1 matching over 7 bases. The CDR3 is 15 amino acids. V dropped 6 bases and J dropped 0; count of bases not matched to a gene: 4. CDR1 is LGHNT and CDR2 is FRNRAP in the germline V gene. The CDR3 DNA is TGTGCTAGTGGCCAAGGGACAGCAACTAATGAAAAACTGTTTTTT. Translating it yields CASGQGTATNEKLFF. The full variable domain, in which reference TRBV12-5 and TRBJ1-4 provide the parts outside the CDR3, is DARVTQTPRHKVTEMGQEVTMRCQPILGHNTVFWYRQTMMQGLELLAYFRNRAPLDDSGMPKDRFSAEMPDATLATLKIQPSEPRDSAVYFCASGQGTATNEKLFFGSGTQLSVL.

The chain has TRBV10-2 and TRBJ2-5; TRBD2 agrees at 12 bases. Trimming cost V 2 bases and J 3 bases; bases outside gene matches: 1. This CDR3 has 15 residues. Germline CDR1 and CDR2: WSHSY and SAAADI. This CDR3 reads CASSEASGGEETQYF. The CDR3 DNA sequence: TGCGCCAGCAGTGAGGCTAGCGGGGGGGAAGAGACCCAGTACTTC.